This TCR beta chain was captured in a study of cytomegalovirus exposure and HLA in healthy donors. CDR1 and CDR2 from the germline V gene are MGHRA and YSYEKL. The CDR3 totals 16 residues. The V gene lost 2 bases and the J gene lost 7 bases, with 20 bases spanning the gap. Points on this clone: Its antigen is undetermined.

Measured with immunoSEQ multiplex PCR; TCRdb has only the in-frame clones, and not every one. Here the sample spans about 400,000 clones, more than 80% being singletons. General study results and limits: In the roughly 120 validation repertoires, a later analysis found that first-cohort TCR clusters tended to co-occur. Three chains linked to CMV were shown in vitro to be specific for CMV antigens. Generally TCR sequences proved uncommon, though certain public TCRs appeared in numerous donors.

This TCR came from a woman aged 18-35 years in good health and CMV-seronegative. The V call is TRBV4-1, the J call TRBJ1-2; possible D gene TRBD1, 5 bases. The sample was PBMCs. In DNA, the CDR3 is TGCGCCAGCAGCCAACATCCACGGGGGAGGGCTGGTGGCTACACCTTC. Translation: CASSQHPRGRAGGYTF.